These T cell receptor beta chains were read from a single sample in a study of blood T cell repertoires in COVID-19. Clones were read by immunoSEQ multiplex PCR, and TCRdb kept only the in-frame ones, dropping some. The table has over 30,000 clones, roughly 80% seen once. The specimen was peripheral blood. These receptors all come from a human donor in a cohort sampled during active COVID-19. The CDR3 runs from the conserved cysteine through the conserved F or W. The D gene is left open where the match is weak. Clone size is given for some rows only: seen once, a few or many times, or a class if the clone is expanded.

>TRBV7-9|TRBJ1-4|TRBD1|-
CASSPDRGSTRKEKLFF
TGTGCCAGCAGCCCGGACAGGGGGTCTACCAGAAAGGAAAAACTGTTTTTT
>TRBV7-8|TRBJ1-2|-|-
CASSLASSYGYTF
TGTGCCAGCAGCTTAGCTAGCAGCTATGGCTACACCTTC
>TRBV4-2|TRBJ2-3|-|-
CASSQDLRLDGTDTQYF
TGTGCCAGCAGCCAAGATTTGCGCCTAGATGGCACAGATACGCAGTATTTT
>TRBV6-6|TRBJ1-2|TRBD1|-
CASNKDRGLTYTF
TGTGCCAGCAATAAAGACAGGGGTCTTACCTACACCTTC
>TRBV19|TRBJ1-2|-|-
CASSIKAGDLSYTF
TGTGCCAGTAGTATCAAGGCAGGGGACCTTAGCTACACCTTC
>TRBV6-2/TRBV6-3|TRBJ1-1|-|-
CASSYPGVEAFF
TGTGCCAGCAGTTACCCCGGTGTCGAAGCTTTCTTT
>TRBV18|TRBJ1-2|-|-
CASARDQQNYGYTF
TGTGCCAGCGCCCGGGATCAGCAGAACTATGGCTACACCTTC
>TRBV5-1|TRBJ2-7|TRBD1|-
CASRDSVSYEQYF
TGCGCCAGTCGGGACAGCGTATCCTACGAGCAGTACTTC
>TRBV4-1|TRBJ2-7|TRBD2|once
CASSPNLFGLAGGYEQYF
TGCGCCAGCAGCCCCAATTTATTCGGACTAGCGGGAGGGTACGAGCAGTACTTC
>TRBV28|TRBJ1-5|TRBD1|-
CASRGGDRAAWGNQPQHF
TGTGCCAGCAGGGGGGGGGACAGGGCTGCATGGGGCAATCAGCCCCAGCATTTT
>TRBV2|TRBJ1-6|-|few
CASTRTENSPLHF
TGTGCCAGCACGAGGACAGAAAATTCACCCCTCCACTTT
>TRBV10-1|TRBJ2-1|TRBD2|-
CASILAGPMNEQFF
TGCGCCAGCATTCTAGCGGGGCCTATGAATGAGCAGTTCTTC
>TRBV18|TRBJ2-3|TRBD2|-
CASSPRSGGADTQYF
TGTGCCAGCTCCCCCAGGAGCGGGGGCGCAGATACGCAGTATTTT
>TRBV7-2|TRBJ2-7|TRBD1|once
CASSLDRASYEQYF
TGTGCCAGCAGCCTTGACAGGGCATCCTACGAGCAGTACTTC
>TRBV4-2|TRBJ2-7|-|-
CASSQILARSSYEQYF
TGTGCCAGCAGCCAGATATTAGCAAGGAGCTCCTACGAGCAGTACTTC
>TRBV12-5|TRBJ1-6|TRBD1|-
CASGLGQGTSPLHF
TGTGCTAGTGGTCTGGGACAGGGGACTTCACCCCTCCACTTT
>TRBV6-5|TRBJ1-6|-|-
CASIEMEGLKSPLHF
TGTGCCAGCATCGAGATGGAGGGGTTGAAATCACCCCTCCACTTT
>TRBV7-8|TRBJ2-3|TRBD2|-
CASSSRIPTSSGGDTDTQYF
TGTGCCAGCAGCTCCCGAATCCCCACCTCTAGCGGGGGAGACACAGATACGCAGTATTTT
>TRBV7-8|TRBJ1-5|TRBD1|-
CASSPWTGGNNQPQHF
TGTGCCAGCAGCCCATGGACAGGGGGGAACAATCAGCCCCAGCATTTT
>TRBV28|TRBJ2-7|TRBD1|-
CASSPLGQGTSYEQYF
TGTGCCAGCAGTCCGTTAGGACAGGGGACCTCCTACGAGCAGTACTTC
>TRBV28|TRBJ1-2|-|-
CASSFQRTNYGYTF
TGTGCCAGCAGTTTCCAACGGACAAACTATGGCTACACCTTC
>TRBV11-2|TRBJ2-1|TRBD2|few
CASSLGTSGGPYNEQFF
TGTGCCAGCAGCTTAGGGACTAGCGGGGGACCTTACAATGAGCAGTTCTTC
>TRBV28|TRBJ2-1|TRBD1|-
CASRKMPGQGYTDEQFF
TGTGCCAGCAGAAAGATGCCGGGACAGGGATATACCGATGAGCAGTTCTTC
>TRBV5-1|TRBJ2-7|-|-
CASSQDSYYEQYF
TGCGCCAGCAGCCAGGACTCCTACTACGAGCAGTACTTC
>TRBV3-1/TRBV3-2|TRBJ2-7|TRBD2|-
CASSQGGGRPYEQYF
TGTGCCAGCAGCCAAGGGGGGGGGAGACCCTACGAGCAGTACTTC
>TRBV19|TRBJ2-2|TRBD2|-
CASSILAGAGELFF
TGTGCCAGTAGTATCCTAGCGGGAGCCGGGGAGCTGTTTTTT
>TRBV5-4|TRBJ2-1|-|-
CASSLAGPKGYNEQFF
TGTGCCAGCAGCTTGGCCGGCCCTAAGGGGTACAATGAGCAGTTCTTC
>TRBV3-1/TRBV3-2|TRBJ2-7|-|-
CASSQLGRGDEQYF
TGTGCCAGCAGCCAACTCGGTCGCGGGGACGAGCAGTACTTC
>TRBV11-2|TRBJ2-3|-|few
CASSLFSTDTQYF
TGTGCCAGCAGCTTATTCTCCACAGATACGCAGTATTTT
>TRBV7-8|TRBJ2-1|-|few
CASSLGSRGEEFF
TGTGCCAGCAGCTTAGGGAGTCGAGGGGAGGAGTTCTTC